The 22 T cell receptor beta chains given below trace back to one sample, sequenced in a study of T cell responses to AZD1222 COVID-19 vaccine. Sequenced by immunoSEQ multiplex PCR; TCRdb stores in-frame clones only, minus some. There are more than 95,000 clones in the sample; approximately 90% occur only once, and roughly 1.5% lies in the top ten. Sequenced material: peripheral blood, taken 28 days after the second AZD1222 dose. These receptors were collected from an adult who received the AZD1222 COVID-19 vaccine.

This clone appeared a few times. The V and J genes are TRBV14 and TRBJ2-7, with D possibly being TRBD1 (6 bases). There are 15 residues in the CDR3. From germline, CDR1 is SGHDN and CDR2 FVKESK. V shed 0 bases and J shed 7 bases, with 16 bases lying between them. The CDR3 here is CASSQDSGVLREQYF. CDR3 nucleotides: TGTGCCAGCAGCCAAGATTCAGGGGTCCTACGGGAGCAGTACTTC.

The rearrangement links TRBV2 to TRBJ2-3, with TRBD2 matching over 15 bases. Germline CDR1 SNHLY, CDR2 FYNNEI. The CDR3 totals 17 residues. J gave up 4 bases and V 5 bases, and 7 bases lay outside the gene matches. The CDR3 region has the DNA TGTGCCAGCAGTCCGGGGGGACTAGCGGGAGGTTCAGATACGCAGTATTTT. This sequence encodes CASSPGGLAGGSDTQYF.

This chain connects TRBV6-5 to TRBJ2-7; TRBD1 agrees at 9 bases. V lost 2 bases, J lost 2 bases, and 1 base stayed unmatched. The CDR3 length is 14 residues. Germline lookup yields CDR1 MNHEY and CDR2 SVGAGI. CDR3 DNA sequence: TGTGCCAGCAGTTACGGACAGGGGACCTACGAGCAGTACTTC. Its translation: CASSYGQGTYEQYF.

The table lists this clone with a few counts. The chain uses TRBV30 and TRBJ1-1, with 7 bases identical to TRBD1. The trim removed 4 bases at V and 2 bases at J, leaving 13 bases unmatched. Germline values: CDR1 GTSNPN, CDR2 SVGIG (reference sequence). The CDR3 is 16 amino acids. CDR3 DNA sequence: TGTGCCTGGACTCTAACGGGTGACAGGGCCAACACTGAAGCTTTCTTT. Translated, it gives CAWTLTGDRANTEAFF.

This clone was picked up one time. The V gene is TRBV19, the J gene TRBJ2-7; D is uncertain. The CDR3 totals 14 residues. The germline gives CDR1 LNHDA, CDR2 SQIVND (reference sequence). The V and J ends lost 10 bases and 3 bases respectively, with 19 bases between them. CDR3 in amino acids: CATKAAQDLYEQYF. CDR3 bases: TGTGCCACAAAAGCCGCCCAGGACCTCTACGAGCAGTACTTC.

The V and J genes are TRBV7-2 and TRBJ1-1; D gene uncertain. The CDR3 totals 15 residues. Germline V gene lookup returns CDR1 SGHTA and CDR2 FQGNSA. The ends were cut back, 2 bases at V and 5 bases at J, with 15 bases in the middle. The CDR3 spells CASSLNSEGSTEAFF. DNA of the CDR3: TGTGCCAGCAGCTTAAATTCTGAGGGTTCTACTGAAGCTTTCTTT. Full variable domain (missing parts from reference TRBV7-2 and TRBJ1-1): GAGVSQSPSNKVTEKGKDVELRCDPISGHTALYWYRQSLGQGLEFLIYFQGNSAPDKSGLPSDRFSAERTGGSVSTLTIQRTQQEDSAVYLCASSLNSEGSTEAFFGQGTRLTVV.

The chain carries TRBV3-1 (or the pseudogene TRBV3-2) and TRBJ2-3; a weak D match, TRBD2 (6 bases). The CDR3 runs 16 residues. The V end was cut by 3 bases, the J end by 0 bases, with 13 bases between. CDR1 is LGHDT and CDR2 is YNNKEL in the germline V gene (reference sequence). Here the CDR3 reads CASSQGIADSTDTQYF. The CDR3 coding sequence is TGTGCCAGCAGCCAGGGTATAGCGGATAGCACAGATACGCAGTATTTT.

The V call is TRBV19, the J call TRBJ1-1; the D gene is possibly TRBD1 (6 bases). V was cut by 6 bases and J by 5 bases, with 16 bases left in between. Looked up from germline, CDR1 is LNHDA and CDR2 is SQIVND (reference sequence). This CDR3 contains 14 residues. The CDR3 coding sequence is TGTGCCAGTAGCAACAGGGATGATCGGACTGAAGCTTTCTTT. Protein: CASSNRDDRTEAFF.

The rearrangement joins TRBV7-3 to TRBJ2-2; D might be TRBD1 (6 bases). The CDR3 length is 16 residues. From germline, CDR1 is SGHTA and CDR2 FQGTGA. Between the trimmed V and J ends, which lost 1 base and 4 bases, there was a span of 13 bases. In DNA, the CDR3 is TGTGCCAGCAGCTTAAAGCCAGGGGTGTCCACCGGGGAGCTGTTTTTT. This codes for CASSLKPGVSTGELFF.

The CDR3: CASSFYLAGANYEQYF. CDR3 nucleotides: TGTGCCAGCAGCTTTTACTTAGCGGGAGCCAACTACGAGCAGTACTTC. The gene calls are TRBV7-2 and TRBJ2-7; 9 bases are a match to TRBD2. Trimming cost V 3 bases and J 3 bases; bases outside gene matches: 9. Germline CDR1 is SGHTA and CDR2 is FQGNSA. The CDR3 totals 16 residues.

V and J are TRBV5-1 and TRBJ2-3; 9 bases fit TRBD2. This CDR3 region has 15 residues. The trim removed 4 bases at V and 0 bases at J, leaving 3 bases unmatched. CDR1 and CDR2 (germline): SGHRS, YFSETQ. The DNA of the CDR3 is TGCGCCAGCAGCCCGGGACTAGCAAGCACAGATACGCAGTATTTT. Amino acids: CASSPGLASTDTQYF.

The CDR3 DNA follows: TGTGCCAGCATCGATTTGGGGGAGAGCTCCTACAATGAGCAGTTCTTC. Its protein product is CASIDLGESSYNEQFF. V gene TRBV28 combines with J gene TRBJ2-1; D assignment may be TRBD1 or TRBD2 (5 bases each). V was trimmed by 7 bases and J by 0 bases, leaving 16 bases between them. Germline V CDR1 and CDR2: MDHEN, SYDVKM. The CDR3 has 16 residues.

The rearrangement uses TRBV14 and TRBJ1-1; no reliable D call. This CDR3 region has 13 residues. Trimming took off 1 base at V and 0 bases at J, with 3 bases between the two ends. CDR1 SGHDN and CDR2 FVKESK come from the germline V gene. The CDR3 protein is CASSQVVNTEAFF. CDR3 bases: TGTGCCAGCAGCCAAGTTGTGAACACTGAAGCTTTCTTT. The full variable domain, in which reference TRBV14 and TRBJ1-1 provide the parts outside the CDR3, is EAGVTQFPSHSVIEKGQTVTLRCDPISGHDNLYWYRRVMGKEIKFLLHFVKESKQDESGMPNNRFLAERTGGTYSTLKVQPAELEDSGVYFCASSQVVNTEAFFGQGTRLTVV.

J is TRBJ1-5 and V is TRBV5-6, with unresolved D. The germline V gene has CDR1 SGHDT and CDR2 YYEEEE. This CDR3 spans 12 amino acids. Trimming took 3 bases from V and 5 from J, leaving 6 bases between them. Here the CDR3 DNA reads TGTGCCAGCAGCTCAAATCATCAGCCCCAGCATTTT. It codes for CASSSNHQPQHF.

The CDR3 DNA follows: TGTGCCACCGCTAACGGACTAGCGGTTAACTCCTACGAGCAGTACTTC. Translation: CATANGLAVNSYEQYF. This chain connects TRBV10-3 to TRBJ2-7, with 10 positions matching TRBD2. The CDR3 is made up of 16 amino acids. V lost 10 bases, J lost 0 bases, and 12 bases stayed unmatched. Per germline, CDR1 ENHRY and CDR2 SYGVKD.

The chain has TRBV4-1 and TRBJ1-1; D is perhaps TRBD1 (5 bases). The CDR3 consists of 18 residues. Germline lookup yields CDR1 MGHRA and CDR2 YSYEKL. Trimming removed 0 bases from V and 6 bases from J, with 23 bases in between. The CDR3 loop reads CASSQDAQGISLWAEAFF. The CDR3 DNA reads TGCGCCAGCAGCCAAGACGCCCAGGGTATTAGTTTATGGGCTGAAGCTTTCTTT.

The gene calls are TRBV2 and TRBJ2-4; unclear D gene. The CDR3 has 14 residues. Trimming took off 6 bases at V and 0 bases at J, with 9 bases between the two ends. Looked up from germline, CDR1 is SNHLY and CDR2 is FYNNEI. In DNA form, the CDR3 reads TGTGCCAGCAGAGGTCTACAAGCCAAAAACATTCAGTACTTC. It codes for CASRGLQAKNIQYF.

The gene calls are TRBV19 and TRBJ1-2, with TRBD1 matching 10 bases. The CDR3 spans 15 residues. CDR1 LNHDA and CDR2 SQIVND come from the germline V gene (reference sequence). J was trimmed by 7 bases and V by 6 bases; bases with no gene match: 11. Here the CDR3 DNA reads TGTGCCAGTAGGTACGCTCCGGGACAGGGGTCTGGCTACACCTTC. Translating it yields CASRYAPGQGSGYTF.

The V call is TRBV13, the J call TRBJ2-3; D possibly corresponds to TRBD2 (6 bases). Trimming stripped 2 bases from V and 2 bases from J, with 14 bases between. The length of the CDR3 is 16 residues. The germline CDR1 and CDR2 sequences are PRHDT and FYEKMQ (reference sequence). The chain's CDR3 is CASSLLGDFTTDTQYF. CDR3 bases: TGTGCCAGCAGCTTATTGGGGGACTTCACCACAGATACGCAGTATTTT.

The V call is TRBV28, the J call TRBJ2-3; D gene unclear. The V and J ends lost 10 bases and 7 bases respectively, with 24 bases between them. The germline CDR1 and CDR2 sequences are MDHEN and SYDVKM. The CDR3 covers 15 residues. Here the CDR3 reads CATASLAATPYTQYF. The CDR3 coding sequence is TGTGCCACCGCCTCCTTGGCGGCAACCCCTTATACGCAGTATTTT.

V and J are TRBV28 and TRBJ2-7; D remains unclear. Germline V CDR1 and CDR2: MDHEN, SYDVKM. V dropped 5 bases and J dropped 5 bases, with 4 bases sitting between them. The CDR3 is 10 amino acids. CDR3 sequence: CASSGNEQYF. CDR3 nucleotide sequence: TGTGCCAGCAGTGGAAACGAGCAGTACTTC.

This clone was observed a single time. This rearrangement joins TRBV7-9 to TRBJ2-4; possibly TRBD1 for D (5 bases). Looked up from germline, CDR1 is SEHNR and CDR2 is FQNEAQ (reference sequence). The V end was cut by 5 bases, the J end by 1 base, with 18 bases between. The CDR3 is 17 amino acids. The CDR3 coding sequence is TGTGCCAGCAGCCTGTCATGGGGCAGGGCGGCCAAAAACATTCAGTACTTC. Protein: CASSLSWGRAAKNIQYF.